This T cell receptor (beta chain) was identified in a study of cytomegalovirus exposure and HLA in healthy donors. Notes on this clone: Its cognate antigen is unknown.

The PCR ran on 60 Vbeta and 13 Jbeta primers. Generated by immunoSEQ multiplex PCR, the TCRdb table keeps only in-frame clones and is missing some. The sample includes roughly 150,000 clones, around 80% of them seen just once. Study-wide results and caveats: HLA alleles showed associations with some 17,000 TCR beta sequences in a later analysis, at a 0.05 false discovery rate. Earlier findings revealed that most TCR beta V segments proved productive either about 87% or about 30% of the time.

The V end was cut by 4 bases, the J end by 0 bases, with 11 bases between. This CDR3 is 15 amino acids long. Germline V gives CDR1 SGHDT, CDR2 YYEEEE. This chain connects TRBV5-6 to TRBJ1-3; perhaps TRBD1 as D (5 bases). This clonotype was obtained from a middle-aged woman in good health and CMV-seronegative. The specimen was PBMCs. As DNA, the CDR3 is TGTGCCAGCAGCCAGGGCCGGACCTCTGGAAACACCATATATTTT. It yields the protein CASSQGRTSGNTIYF.